Sequencing of this TCR beta chain was carried out in a study of T cell responses to AZD1222 COVID-19 vaccine. TCRdb's table, derived via immunoSEQ multiplex PCR, lists solely in-frame clones and lacks some. The table includes 150,000 to 200,000 clones, about 94% detected once. Germline V gene lookup returns CDR1 SQVTM and CDR2 ANQGSEA. Between the trimmed V and J ends, which lost 6 bases and 3 bases, there was a span of 14 bases. The CDR3 totals 13 residues. This receptor was taken from an adult in good health. Sample: peripheral blood, taken on day 0 of AZD1222 vaccination. The V gene is TRBV29-1, the J gene TRBJ1-1; tentative D call: TRBD1 (6 bases). CDR3 DNA sequence: TGCAGCGTCACCAGGGGAACGGACACTGAAGCTTTCTTT. Translated, it gives CSVTRGTDTEAFF.